What follows are 31 T cell receptor beta chains derived from one specimen sequenced in a study of blood T cell repertoires in COVID-19. Repertoires were generated with immunoSEQ multiplex PCR, while TCRdb's copy carries only in-frame clones and drops some. The sample contains 250,000 to 350,000 clones, approximately 89% of which appear only once. The sequencing sample was made of PBMCs or T cells enriched from blood (not recorded which). The receptors come from a woman in her 30s who had recovered from COVID-19.

V gene TRBV3-1 (or the pseudogene TRBV3-2) combines with J gene TRBJ1-6; D is undetermined. The V gene's germline CDR1 is LGHDT and CDR2 YNNKEL (reference sequence). Trimming took off 1 base at V and 3 bases at J, with 7 bases between the two ends. This CDR3 is 15 amino acids long. CDR3 DNA sequence: TGTGCCAGCAGCCAAGGGGCAGTCTATAATTCACCCCTCCACTTT. Protein sequence: CASSQGAVYNSPLHF.

The V and J genes are TRBV7-9 and TRBJ2-6, with D perhaps TRBD1 (7 bases). The CDR3 totals 18 residues. V lost 1 base, J lost 0 bases, and 13 bases lay in between. Germline values: CDR1 SEHNR, CDR2 FQNEAQ (reference sequence). The CDR3 DNA reads TGTGCCAGCAGCTTAGGCCCAGGGGGGTCCTCTGGGGCCAACGTCCTGACTTTC. It is translated as CASSLGPGGSSGANVLTF.

V and J are TRBV3-1 (or the pseudogene TRBV3-2) and TRBJ1-2; tentatively, D is TRBD1 (5 bases). This CDR3 is built from 15 residues. Germline CDR1 is LGHDT and CDR2 is YNNKEL (reference sequence). Trimming shortened V by 5 bases and J by 4 bases, and 17 bases separated the two germline ends. In nucleotides, the CDR3 is TGTGCCAGCAGCGGGGACGCGGGGCAGGGCTATGGCTACACCTTC. As protein: CASSGDAGQGYGYTF.

The rearrangement links TRBV5-1 to TRBJ2-1; D is possibly TRBD2 (6 bases). In germline, CDR1 is SGHRS, CDR2 YFSETQ. V was trimmed by 3 bases and J by 5 bases, leaving 12 bases between them. The CDR3 totals 14 residues. In nucleotides, the CDR3 is TGCGCCAGCAGCTCGGGATGGGGGGACAATGAGCAGTTCTTC. Encoded protein: CASSSGWGDNEQFF.

The V gene is TRBV2, the J gene TRBJ1-5; 7 nucleotides match TRBD1. The CDR3 contains 14 residues. CDR1 is SNHLY and CDR2 is FYNNEI in the germline V gene. Trimming cost V 2 bases and J 5 bases; bases outside gene matches: 3. The CDR3: CASSEMTGYQPQHF. The DNA for the CDR3 is TGTGCCAGCAGTGAAATGACAGGGTATCAGCCCCAGCATTTT.

This clone was seen a single time. The J gene is TRBJ1-2, the V gene TRBV19; D gene ambiguous. The CDR3 runs to 15 residues. V was pared by 3 bases and J by 0 bases, with 11 bases between. Germline values: CDR1 LNHDA, CDR2 SQIVND (reference sequence). The chain's CDR3 is CASSITDTANYGYTF. In DNA, the CDR3 is TGTGCCAGTAGTATTACCGACACAGCTAACTATGGCTACACCTTC.

CDR3 sequence reads: CASRPITAKYEQYF. CDR3 sequence (DNA): TGTGCCAGCAGACCGATAACAGCCAAATACGAGCAGTACTTC. The chain has TRBV28 and TRBJ2-7; D remains unclear. CDR3 length: 14 amino acids. CDR1 is MDHEN, CDR2 SYDVKM, per germline. Trimming took off 6 bases at V and 4 bases at J, with 16 bases between the two ends.

This CDR3 reads CASSLARGTQYF. In nucleotides, the CDR3 is TGTGCCAGCAGTCTCGCCCGGGGGACGCAGTATTTT. The V gene is TRBV12-3 or TRBV12-4, the J gene TRBJ2-3; D perhaps matches TRBD2 (6 bases). The CDR3 is 12 amino acids. V gave up 5 bases and J gave up 9 bases, with 12 bases separating them.

V and J are TRBV30 and TRBJ1-3; D unresolved. The CDR3 is made up of 14 amino acids. Trimming removed 0 bases at V and 1 base at J, with 7 bases between. CDR1 and CDR2 from the germline V gene are GTSNPN and SVGIG (reference sequence). The CDR3: CAWSVHISGNTIYF. CDR3 coding DNA: TGTGCCTGGAGTGTACACATATCTGGAAACACCATATATTTT.

The rearrangement joins TRBV7-9 to TRBJ2-7, with a weak D call TRBD2 (5 bases). CDR1 and CDR2 (germline): SEHNR, FQNEAQ (reference sequence). Trimming pared 5 bases from V and 4 bases from J, leaving 12 bases between. CDR3 size: 13 residues. Here the CDR3 DNA reads TGTGCCAGCAGCGCCGGACTTGGGTACGAGCAGTACTTC. It specifies CASSAGLGYEQYF.

The V gene is TRBV7-2, the J gene TRBJ2-1; TRBD2 matches 11 bases. The germline gives CDR1 SGHTA, CDR2 FQGNSA. The V segment lost 2 bases and the J segment 4 bases; nucleotides outside the gene matches: 4. The CDR3 is made up of 16 amino acids. The CDR3 spells CASSLRASGGYNEQFF. For the CDR3, the DNA is TGTGCCAGCAGCTTAAGGGCTAGCGGGGGGTACAATGAGCAGTTCTTC.

The rearrangement joins TRBV28 to TRBJ1-6; D gene unclear. Trimming removed 4 bases from V and 5 bases from J, with 9 bases in between. The CDR3 loop spans 14 amino acids. Germline V gene lookup returns CDR1 MDHEN and CDR2 SYDVKM. CDR3 sequence: CASSSPRNNSPLHF. The DNA for the CDR3 is TGTGCCAGCAGTTCCCCTAGGAATAATTCACCCCTCCACTTT.

The chain is built from TRBV6-4 and TRBJ1-2; D call uncertain. CDR3 length: 13 amino acids. The V end was cut by 6 bases, the J end by 4 bases, with 12 bases between. The germline gives CDR1 MRHNA, CDR2 SNTAGT. The CDR3, as DNA: TGTGCCAGCAGCGGTATTTTCGTCTATGGCTACACCTTC. Translation: CASSGIFVYGYTF.

This clone came up once. This chain connects TRBV5-4 to TRBJ1-6; maybe TRBD1 (6 bases). The CDR3 runs to 16 residues. The V end lost 0 bases, the J end lost 7 bases, and 14 bases lay between the germline ends. The germline V gene has CDR1 SGHNT and CDR2 YYREEE (reference sequence). The CDR3 loop is CASSLGNGQLNSPLHF. CDR3 sequence (DNA): TGTGCCAGCAGCTTGGGTAATGGACAGTTAAATTCACCCCTCCACTTT.

This clone showed up just once. This chain uses TRBV4-3 with TRBJ1-1; 7 bases fit TRBD1. V lost 3 bases and J lost 5; bases outside the gene matches: 6. Germline CDR1 reads LGHNA; CDR2 reads YSLEER. CDR3 length: 14 residues. CDR3 residues: CASSQEPGGTEAFF. Here the CDR3 DNA reads TGCGCCAGCAGCCAGGAGCCAGGGGGAACTGAAGCTTTCTTT.

V usage is TRBV6-5 and J usage is TRBJ1-1, with D uncertain. Per the germline V gene, CDR1 is MNHEY and CDR2 is SVGAGI. The CDR3 spans 16 residues. V lost 2 bases to trimming and J lost 2 bases, with 15 bases between them. CDR3 nucleotides: TGTGCCAGCAGTTACGGATTTGGCGCGGTTAACACTGAAGCTTTCTTT. It yields the protein CASSYGFGAVNTEAFF.

This clone has more than one count but fewer than ten. The rearrangement joins TRBV4-1 to TRBJ1-2; 12 nucleotides agree with TRBD1. With 1 base clipped from V and 7 bases from J, the junction kept 7 bases outside the gene matches. The CDR3 is 16 residues long. Germline CDR1 reads MGHRA; CDR2 reads YSYEKL. The CDR3 is CASSQGIRGQGAGYTF. For the CDR3, the DNA is TGCGCCAGCAGCCAAGGGATTCGGGGACAGGGGGCTGGCTACACCTTC.

Worth noting for this clone: The junction departs from germline at one end; a sequencing error may be responsible. This rearrangement joins TRBV6-1 to TRBJ1-3; D gene ambiguous. This CDR3 comprises 13 residues. CDR1 and CDR2 from the germline V gene are MNHNS and SASEGT. CDR3 sequence reads: CASSEARGVGLCF. Here the CDR3 DNA reads TGTGCCAGCAGTGAAGCGCGAGGCGTTGGCCTATGTTTT.

The chain carries TRBV5-1 and TRBJ1-1; 9 bases match TRBD1. V lost 0 bases to trimming and J lost 3 bases; unmatched junction nucleotides: 9. CDR3 length equals 17 residues. From germline, CDR1 is SGHRS and CDR2 YFSETQ. In DNA form, the CDR3 reads TGCGCCAGCAGCTTGGATCGCGGGACAGGGTTCGACACTGAAGCTTTCTTT. It codes for CASSLDRGTGFDTEAFF.

The V gene is TRBV4-2, the J gene TRBJ1-2; TRBD1 agrees at 7 bases. The length of the CDR3 is 16 residues. Germline V gene data show CDR1 as LGHNA and CDR2 as YNFKEQ. After removal of 0 bases from V and 4 bases from J, the junction contained 8 bases not matched to a gene. The CDR3 sequence is CASSQDSDRVGYGYTF. The DNA of the CDR3 is TGTGCCAGCAGCCAAGATAGTGACAGGGTAGGCTATGGCTACACCTTC.

The chain joins TRBV11-1 to TRBJ1-2, with TRBD1 matching over 7 bases. Germline loops: CDR1 SGHAT, CDR2 FQDESV (reference sequence). The CDR3 runs 14 residues. The V segment lost 3 bases and the J segment 4 bases; nucleotides outside the gene matches: 5. The CDR3 coding sequence is TGTGCCAGCAGCTTTGGAGAGGGGGCCTATGGCTACACCTTC. It codes for CASSFGEGAYGYTF. Full variable domain (outside the CDR3, taken from reference TRBV11-1 and TRBJ1-2): EAEVAQSPRYKITEKSQAVAFWCDPISGHATLYWYRQILGQGPELLVQFQDESVVDDSQLPKDRFSAERLKGVDSTLKIQPAELGDSAMYLCASSFGEGAYGYTFGSGTRLTVV.

The rearrangement uses TRBV28 and TRBJ1-5; TRBD1 matches at 10 bases. Trimming removed 6 bases from V and 5 bases from J; junction bases left unmatched: 13. The germline V gene encodes CDR1 MDHEN and CDR2 SYDVKM. CDR3 length: 17 amino acids. This chain's CDR3 is CASSPLTDRGRHQPQHF. The CDR3 nucleotides read TGTGCCAGCAGCCCTTTAACCGACAGGGGGCGGCATCAGCCCCAGCATTTT.

The rearrangement links TRBV7-2 to TRBJ1-1; D remains ambiguous. Germline-derived CDR1 and CDR2 are SGHTA and FQGNSA. Trimming took 5 bases from V and 5 from J, leaving 18 bases between them. This CDR3 has 15 residues. The CDR3: CASSGPLGSMTEAFF. The CDR3 DNA follows: TGTGCCAGCAGCGGCCCATTGGGGAGCATGACTGAAGCTTTCTTT.

CDR3 loop: CASSYLAGGGTDTQYF. In DNA form, the CDR3 reads TGTGCCAGCAGTTACCTAGCGGGGGGGGGCACAGATACGCAGTATTTT. The rearrangement joins TRBV27 to TRBJ2-3, with TRBD2 matching over 12 bases. The length of the CDR3 is 16 residues. V gave up 4 bases and J gave up 1 base; unmatched junction bases: 3. Germline V gives CDR1 MNHEY, CDR2 SMNVEV (reference sequence).

This clone was seen at least ten times. The genes are TRBV6-2 or TRBV6-3 and TRBJ2-7; no reliable D call. CDR1 and CDR2 (germline): MNHEY, SVGEGT. This CDR3 contains 13 residues. V was shortened by 3 bases and J by 5 bases, with 11 bases between the two germline ends. CDR3 residues: CASSYQEYNEQYF. The CDR3 DNA is TGTGCCAGCAGTTATCAAGAGTATAACGAGCAGTACTTC.

This clone occurred a few times. The V and J genes are TRBV5-1 and TRBJ2-7, with 10 bases that match TRBD1. Germline loops: CDR1 SGHRS, CDR2 YFSETQ. V shed 2 bases and J 6 bases; nucleotides not matched to a gene: 5. The CDR3 contains 14 residues. CDR3 sequence reads: CASSFGTGELEQYF. The CDR3 nucleotides are TGCGCCAGCAGCTTCGGGACAGGGGAACTCGAGCAGTACTTC.

The CDR3 sequence is CASSWGLAGGPGELFF. CDR3 DNA sequence: TGTGCCAGCAGCTGGGGACTAGCGGGGGGGCCCGGGGAGCTGTTTTTT. The chain has TRBV5-4 and TRBJ2-2; 16 bases align to TRBD2. Germline V gene data show CDR1 as SGHNT and CDR2 as YYREEE (reference sequence). There are 16 residues in the CDR3. Germline trimming cut 3 bases from V and 6 bases from J; bases unmatched to any gene: 2.

The V gene is TRBV28, the J gene TRBJ2-7; possibly TRBD1 for D (6 bases). V dropped 3 bases and J dropped 4 bases, with 16 bases sitting between them. The germline V gene encodes CDR1 MDHEN and CDR2 SYDVKM. This CDR3 spans 15 amino acids. This CDR3 reads CASSFPQGSRYEQYF. As DNA, the CDR3 is TGTGCCAGCAGTTTTCCCCAGGGGAGTCGTTACGAGCAGTACTTC.

DNA of the CDR3: TGCGCCAGCAGCTTGGGACAGCTCGACGGCTACACCTTC. It is translated as CASSLGQLDGYTF. The chain links TRBV5-1 to TRBJ1-2; D is perhaps TRBD1 (5 bases). This CDR3 is 13 amino acids long. Trimming pared 0 bases from V and 8 bases from J, leaving 11 bases between. Germline CDR1 SGHRS, CDR2 YFSETQ.

The chain links TRBV29-1 to TRBJ1-1; no clear D. V gave up 2 bases and J gave up 3 bases, with 13 bases separating them. This CDR3 comprises 14 residues. CDR1 SQVTM and CDR2 ANQGSEA come from the germline V gene. The CDR3 nucleotides are TGCAGCGTTGAATACGGGATCGGCGACACTGAAGCTTTCTTT. Its translation is CSVEYGIGDTEAFF.

The V gene is TRBV2, the J gene TRBJ2-1; 10 bases map to TRBD2. Germline CDR1 reads SNHLY; CDR2 reads FYNNEI. This CDR3 is built from 15 residues. Trimming cost V 2 bases and J 2 bases; bases outside gene matches: 0. The CDR3, as DNA: TGTGCCAGCAGTGAACTAGCGGGGGCCTACAATGAGCAGTTCTTC. It codes for CASSELAGAYNEQFF.